The entry below gives a single T cell receptor beta chain sequence along with its context. Clones were read by immunoSEQ multiplex PCR, and TCRdb kept only the in-frame ones, dropping some. The sample lists tens of thousands of clones; about nine tenths were seen once. The entry originates in a study of T cell changes during pregnancy in multiple sclerosis. Germline V gene sequence: CDR1 SEHNR, CDR2 FQNEAQ (reference sequence). The CDR3 runs to 15 residues. The ends lost 1 base at V and 6 bases at J; junction bases unmatched: 8. The V call is TRBV7-9, the J call TRBJ2-7, with 8 nucleotides matching TRBD1. The receptor's source is a female donor in good health, enrolled as a control in a pregnancy study. Sequences were derived from peripheral blood, sampled after pregnancy. CDR3 amino acids: CASSLEKAGGTEQYF. The CDR3 DNA is TGTGCCAGCAGCTTAGAAAAGGCAGGGGGCACCGAGCAGTACTTC.